Below are 13 T cell receptor beta chains sequenced from a single sample in a study of Graves' ophthalmopathy and Graves' hyperthyroidism. Amplified TCR beta CDR3 regions were obtained using RNA transcripts as template. Following a first-round RT-PCR that used HTBI primers, a second-round multiplex PCR was carried out. A single record per CDR3 protein comes from TCRdb applying MiXCR to the multiplex PCR reads. The table shows 900,000 to 1,200,000 distinct CDR3 sequences, with roughly 35% occurring only once. The sample consisted of peripheral blood or thyroid tissue (not recorded which). The receptors derive from an adult man with Graves' hyperthyroidism.

Comment on this clonotype: The junction differs from germline at one of its ends, possibly a read error. This chain links TRBV10-2 with TRBJ2-7; D unresolved. The germline V gene has CDR1 WSHSY and CDR2 SAAADI. This CDR3 region has 12 residues. The CDR3 nucleotides are TGTGCCAGCAGTTTCACGGCCTCCGAGCAGTACTTC. Amino acid sequence: CASSFTASEQYF.

With respect to this clonotype: A read error may be the cause here, since a much bigger clone is one base away. Because the CDR3 is missing its conserved closing phenylalanine or tryptophan, this is likely a read error. V and J are TRBV5-1 and TRBJ1-6; D ambiguous. The CDR3 spans 13 residues. Per the germline V gene, CDR1 is SGHRS and CDR2 is YFSETQ. The CDR3 nucleotides read TGTGCCAGCAGCTTGGTACGGCCCTCAGCCCTCCACTCT. Its translation is CASSLVRPSALHS.

This clonotype was counted many times. The V and J genes are TRBV6-5 and TRBJ1-2; TRBD1 matches at 7 bases. Germline CDR1 is MNHEY and CDR2 is SVGAGI. Trimming removed 7 bases from V and 5 bases from J; junction bases left unmatched: 10. CDR3 length equals 14 residues. The CDR3 bases are TGTGCCAGCAAAGCCAGGGGGATAGGGTATGGCTACACCTTC. Its translation is CASKARGIGYGYTF.

The sample holds many counts of this clonotype. The chain has TRBV15 and TRBJ1-2; D gene uncertain. Trimming removed 0 bases from V and 4 bases from J, with 12 bases in between. This CDR3 region has 15 residues. The germline gives CDR1 LNHNV, CDR2 YYDKDF (reference sequence). In DNA form, the CDR3 reads TGTGCCACCAGCAGAGATCTCGGCAACTCCTATGGCTACACCTTC. It is translated as CATSRDLGNSYGYTF.

Notes on this clonotype: The germline gene is not matched at one end of the junction; a read error may be the cause. The chain joins TRBV10-3 to TRBJ2-5, with a weak D call TRBD2 (5 bases). Germline assignment: CDR1 ENHRY and CDR2 SYGVKD. The CDR3 loop spans 17 amino acids. The CDR3 DNA reads TGTGCCAGCAGTGAATGGGGTCCATCCATGGAGGTGGAGACCCAGTACTTC. It yields the protein CASSEWGPSMEVETQYF.

This clonotype has a handful of counts. The rearrangement joins TRBV29-1 to TRBJ2-7; D gene uncertain. The CDR3 totals 12 residues. Between the trimmed V and J ends, which lost 8 bases and 0 bases, there was a span of 11 bases. CDR1 and CDR2 from the germline V gene are SQVTM and ANQGSEA. CDR3 in amino acids: CSFLANSYEQYF. CDR3 sequence (DNA): TGCAGCTTTCTGGCCAACTCCTACGAGCAGTACTTC.

The sample holds one count of this clonotype. A much more abundant neighbour one base away suggests this may be a read error. This sequence joins TRBV20-1 and TRBJ1-1, with 8 bases identical to TRBD1. J lost 5 bases, V lost 1 base, and 3 bases had no gene match. In germline, CDR1 is DFQATT, CDR2 SNEGSKA (reference sequence). The CDR3 totals 13 residues. Written as DNA, the CDR3 is TGCAGTGCTAGAGGCAGGGGGCGGACTGAAGCTTTCTTT. Its translation: CSARGRGRTEAFF.

The CDR3 coding sequence is TGTGCCAGCAGTTACGAATTCCGGGACGGACTCACTGAAGCTTTCTTT. Translation: CASSYEFRDGLTEAFF. The rearrangement joins TRBV6-5 to TRBJ1-1, with D possibly being TRBD1 (5 bases). V dropped 2 bases and J dropped 4 bases, with 17 bases sitting between them. Looked up from germline, CDR1 is MNHEY and CDR2 is SVGAGI. CDR3 length: 16 residues.

The V gene is TRBV30, the J gene TRBJ1-1; no reliable D call. Per germline, CDR1 GTSNPN and CDR2 SVGIG (reference sequence). V lost 0 bases and J lost 8, with 7 bases in between. The CDR3 is 11 amino acids. The CDR3 nucleotides are TGTGCCTGGAGTGTACGAGGGGAAGCTTTCTTT. Encoded protein: CAWSVRGEAFF.

This clonotype has ten or more counts. J is TRBJ1-6 and V is TRBV10-1, with D uncertain. The V end lost 2 bases, the J end lost 9 bases, and 5 bases lay between the germline ends. The CDR3 is made up of 12 amino acids. CDR1 is WNHNN and CDR2 is SYGVQD in the germline V gene (reference sequence). The CDR3 sequence is CASSENGSPLHF. The CDR3 DNA follows: TGCGCCAGCAGTGAGAACGGTTCACCCCTCCACTTT.

The chain is built from TRBV25-1 and TRBJ2-7, with D possibly matching TRBD1 (5 bases). With 2 bases removed from V and 4 bases from J, the gap between germline ends came to 9 bases. The CDR3 spans 13 residues. Looked up from germline, CDR1 is MGHDK and CDR2 is SYGVNS. The CDR3 protein is CASSEIRVYEQYF. CDR3 in DNA: TGTGCCAGCAGTGAAATCAGGGTATACGAGCAGTACTTC.

CDR3 sequence reads: CASSQRWRGYEQYF. Here the CDR3 DNA reads TGTGCCAGCAGCCAAAGGTGGAGGGGCTACGAGCAGTACTTC. The chain has TRBV7-9 and TRBJ2-7; the D gene is possibly TRBD2 (6 bases). Trimming left V 5 bases short and J 3 bases short, with 14 bases between. Germline CDR1 is SEHNR and CDR2 is FQNEAQ (reference sequence). The CDR3 is 14 amino acids.

The sample holds a few counts of this clonotype. The CDR3 region is CASKRQNTGELFF. DNA of the CDR3: TGTGCCAGCAAGAGGCAGAACACCGGGGAGCTGTTTTTT. This chain links TRBV25-1 with TRBJ2-2; D uncertain. The V and J ends lost 7 bases and 1 base respectively, with 7 bases between them. This CDR3 is built from 13 residues. CDR1 and CDR2 (germline): MGHDK, SYGVNS. The whole variable domain, filled in from reference TRBV25-1 and TRBJ2-2, reads EADIYQTPRYLVIGTGKKITLECSQTMGHDKMYWYQQDPGMELHLIHYSYGVNSTEKGDLSSESTVSRIRTEHFPLTLESARPSHTSQYLCASKRQNTGELFFGEGSRLTVL.